Presented here are 12 T cell receptor beta chains from one specimen sequenced in a study of control samples from healthy donors and cancer patients. Assay used: immunoSEQ multiplex PCR; TCRdb lists only in-frame clones, some missing. The sample comprises around 230,000 clones, around 94% of which are singletons, and about 1.6% rests with the top ten. What was sequenced was blood. These receptors all stem from a man over 45 in good health.

This sequence joins TRBV29-1 and TRBJ1-4, with D unresolved. Germline V gene sequence: CDR1 SQVTM, CDR2 ANQGSEA. V lost 3 bases, J lost 0 bases, and 14 bases lay in between. This CDR3 is built from 16 residues. Written as DNA, the CDR3 is TGCAGCGTTGAGAGCCGGGCCGAAGCAACTAATGAAAAACTGTTTTTT. This translates into CSVESRAEATNEKLFF.

The chain uses TRBV27 and TRBJ1-6; D perhaps matches TRBD1 (5 bases). This CDR3 contains 13 residues. Germline V CDR1 and CDR2: MNHEY, SMNVEV (reference sequence). V lost 4 bases and J lost 8, with 9 bases in between. CDR3 sequence: CASSWQGDSPLHF. The CDR3 bases are TGTGCCAGCAGTTGGCAGGGCGATTCACCCCTCCACTTT.

The chain joins TRBV27 to TRBJ1-6, with TRBD1 as a possible D gene (6 bases). Germline CDR1 MNHEY, CDR2 SMNVEV (reference sequence). Between the trimmed V and J ends, which lost 7 bases and 0 bases, there was a span of 16 bases. This CDR3 is built from 17 residues. The CDR3 DNA follows: TGTGCCAGCACCTGGAACAGGGCCAGCTCCTATAATTCACCCCTCCACTTT. Translation: CASTWNRASSYNSPLHF.

This clone was recorded only once. J is TRBJ2-7 and V is TRBV5-1; weak D call: TRBD1 (5 bases). The germline V gene has CDR1 SGHRS and CDR2 YFSETQ. CDR3 length equals 15 residues. The V end was cut by 3 bases, the J end by 3 bases, with 16 bases between. CDR3: CASSSQPADNYEQYF. CDR3 in DNA: TGCGCCAGCAGCTCGCAGCCGGCGGACAACTACGAGCAGTACTTC.

J is TRBJ1-2 and V is TRBV30; no clear D gene. V was cut by 1 base and J by 5 bases, with 8 bases left in between. Germline V gene sequence: CDR1 GTSNPN, CDR2 SVGIG (reference sequence). The CDR3 is 12 amino acids. The CDR3 DNA reads as TGTGCCTGGAGTGCCGCAGGATATGGCTACACCTTC. It specifies CAWSAAGYGYTF.

This chain links TRBV2 with TRBJ2-1, with TRBD1 matching 9 bases. Germline V gives CDR1 SNHLY, CDR2 FYNNEI. The V and J ends lost 11 bases and 9 bases, in that order; junction bases with no gene match: 11. This CDR3 is built from 13 residues. The CDR3 region has the DNA TGTGCCGGTTCGGGACAGGGCAATAGTGAGCAGTTCTTC. This translates into CAGSGQGNSEQFF.

The J gene is TRBJ1-2, the V gene TRBV15; D not resolved. The V end lost 1 base, the J end lost 4 bases, and 4 bases lay between the germline ends. This CDR3 contains 12 residues. Per the germline V gene, CDR1 is LNHNV and CDR2 is YYDKDF (reference sequence). CDR3 nucleotide sequence: TGTGCCACCAGCAGAGGGGGCTATGGCTACACCTTC. Its protein is CATSRGGYGYTF.

The rearrangement uses TRBV18 and TRBJ2-7, with a tentative D call TRBD1 (6 bases). Per the germline V gene, CDR1 is KGHSH and CDR2 is LQKENI. The CDR3 covers 14 residues. V shed 6 bases and J shed 4 bases, with 16 bases lying between them. Here the CDR3 reads CASSPSWGLYEQYF. The CDR3 DNA reads TGTGCCAGCTCGCCCAGTTGGGGGCTGTACGAGCAGTACTTC.

The chain recombines TRBV7-9 with TRBJ2-3; 7 bases agree with TRBD1. The CDR3 spans 15 residues. Losses at the gene ends were 5 bases for V and 2 bases for J; bases not matched to a gene: 7. CDR1 and CDR2 (germline): SEHNR, FQNEAQ (reference sequence). In DNA, the CDR3 is TGTGCCAGCAGCCCCTACGGGACAGACACAGATACGCAGTATTTT. It yields the protein CASSPYGTDTDTQYF.

The chain carries TRBV7-2 and TRBJ1-6, with unresolved D. Trimming took off 5 bases at V and 0 bases at J, with 11 bases between the two ends. The CDR3 has 16 amino acids. Germline values: CDR1 SGHTA, CDR2 FQGNSA. DNA of the CDR3: TGTGCCAGCAGCCCTAGACCCTACTCCTATAATTCACCCCTCCACTTT. The encoded protein is CASSPRPYSYNSPLHF.

The chain recombines TRBV7-2 with TRBJ2-1, with D hard to call. Looked up from germline, CDR1 is SGHTA and CDR2 is FQGNSA. Trimming took off 3 bases at V and 7 bases at J, with 7 bases between the two ends. CDR3 size: 12 residues. The CDR3 spells CASSFAGNEQFF. The CDR3 DNA reads as TGTGCCAGCAGCTTCGCCGGAAATGAGCAGTTCTTC.

The V call is TRBV28, the J call TRBJ1-5; D unresolved. In germline, CDR1 is MDHEN, CDR2 SYDVKM. The V end lost 6 bases, the J end lost 5 bases, and 17 bases lay between the germline ends. The CDR3 runs to 15 residues. The CDR3 bases are TGTGCCAGCAGCCCGAGTCCGAGAGGCGATCAGCCCCAGCATTTT. Its translation: CASSPSPRGDQPQHF.